Listed below are T cell receptor beta chains from one sample, sequenced in a study of shared clonotypes between healthy human individuals. Assay: immunoSEQ multiplex PCR; the TCRdb copy retains only in-frame clones and omits some. The sample carries hundreds of thousands of clones, 95% to 97% recorded once. Sequencing was carried out using memory CD8+ T cells sorted from blood. The receptors originated from a man aged 25 to 40 in good health. The conserved cysteine and the conserved F or W are not part of the CDR3 here.

CDR3,V,J
AISNRDNTEAF,TRBV10-3,TRBJ1-1
ASSAELQGAEQY,TRBV19,TRBJ2-7
ASTIGNTGELF,TRBV5-1,TRBJ2-2
ASSLPSAGERVAF,TRBV5-1,TRBJ1-1
ASSIQGWHYGYT,TRBV19,TRBJ1-2
SAGLSSEQF,TRBV20-1,TRBJ2-1
ASSFPRGGARKNIQY,TRBV28,TRBJ2-4
ASSQGQREGSGYT,TRBV4-1,TRBJ1-2
ASSLGANEQF,TRBV7-9,TRBJ2-1
ASSQDRGIHQPQH,TRBV4-2,TRBJ1-5
ASSVAGGTDTQY,TRBV19,TRBJ2-3
ASSFGRLAALTDTQY,TRBV7-9,TRBJ2-3
ASSLNGPYEQY,TRBV27,TRBJ2-7
ASSPMTGEKLF,TRBV18,TRBJ1-4
ASSVRGDTEAF,TRBV9,TRBJ1-1
ASSGQVNTGELF,TRBV6-1,TRBJ2-2
SVRGRVQRDIQY,TRBV29-1,TRBJ2-4
ASSIKYSYEQY,TRBV27,TRBJ2-7
ASSLLGLAGTGELF,TRBV28,TRBJ2-2
ASSQAGNILAKNIQY,TRBV4-1,TRBJ2-4
ASSNTLRVEAF,TRBV18,TRBJ1-1
ASRSGTSYEQY,TRBV7-9,TRBJ2-7
ASSDPFRRETQY,TRBV6-1,TRBJ2-5
ASSYDPDPNYGYT,TRBV6-5,TRBJ1-2
ASSLGSAMNTEAF,TRBV5-6,TRBJ1-1
ASSLDRGASRSSDTEAF,TRBV7-9,TRBJ1-1
ASSPPDRAEAF,TRBV25-1,TRBJ1-1
SARGISPLH,TRBV20-1,TRBJ1-6
ASSYEAGVTDTQY,TRBV7-2,TRBJ2-3
ASSPGNRDNEQF,TRBV5-1,TRBJ2-1
ASSVRSPGYEQY,TRBV6-1,TRBJ2-7
ASSGDIFTGELF,TRBV9,TRBJ2-2
ASSVGVGNTEAF,TRBV9,TRBJ1-1
ASTPGLYNEQF,TRBV2,TRBJ2-1
ASNRDRVYNEQY,TRBV6-1,TRBJ2-7
ASSLTLTGSGNTIY,TRBV27,TRBJ1-3
ASSLERGRRTDTQY,TRBV9,TRBJ2-3
ASSLDPSSYNSPLH,TRBV5-1,TRBJ1-6
ASSLGSGGDEQF,TRBV5-6,TRBJ2-1
ASKTTGRAGNTIY,TRBV6-5,TRBJ1-3
ASHPGGTTSYNEQF,TRBV27,TRBJ2-1
SVATGPTEAF,TRBV29-1,TRBJ1-1
ASTASRGLEDEQY,TRBV7-9,TRBJ2-7
ASWESGKDSYEQY,TRBV28,TRBJ2-7
ASSQGRQGSYEQY,TRBV4-2,TRBJ2-7
ASSRNREFYEQY,TRBV18,TRBJ2-7
ASRDYLGSGEVNEQF,TRBV9,TRBJ2-1
ASSLSTGGVSDTQY,TRBV6-5,TRBJ2-3
ASSLVPDRNYSPLH,TRBV11-2,TRBJ1-6